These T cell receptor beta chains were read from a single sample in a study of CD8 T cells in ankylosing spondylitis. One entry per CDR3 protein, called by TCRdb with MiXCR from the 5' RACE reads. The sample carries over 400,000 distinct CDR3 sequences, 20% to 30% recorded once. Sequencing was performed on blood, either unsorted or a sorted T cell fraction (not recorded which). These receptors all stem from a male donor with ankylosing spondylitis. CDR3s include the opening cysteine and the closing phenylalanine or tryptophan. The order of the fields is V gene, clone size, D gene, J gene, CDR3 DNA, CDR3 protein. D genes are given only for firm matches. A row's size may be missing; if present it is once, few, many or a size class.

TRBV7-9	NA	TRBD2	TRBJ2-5	TGTGCCAGCAGTGTAGCGGGAGGGACAGAGACCCAGTACTTC	CASSVAGGTETQYF
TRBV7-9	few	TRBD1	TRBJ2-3	TGTGCCAGCAGCCCCGAGGCAGGGGGCGGCACAGATACGCAGTATTTT	CASSPEAGGGTDTQYF
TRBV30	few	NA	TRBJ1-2	TGTGCCTGGAGTGTAGGACCCCAATATGGCTACACCTTC	CAWSVGPQYGYTF
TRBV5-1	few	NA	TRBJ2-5	TGCGCCAGCAGCTTGAGGGCAGGGCAGCAGACCCAGTACTTC	CASSLRAGQQTQYF
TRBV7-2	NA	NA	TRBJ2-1	TGTGCCAGCAGCCCCCTGTTTAACAATGAGCAGTTCTTC	CASSPLFNNEQFF
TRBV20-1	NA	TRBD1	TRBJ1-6	TGCAGTGCTAGATACAGCACAGGGGCGGGGTACCCCCTCCACTTT	CSARYSTGAGYPLHF
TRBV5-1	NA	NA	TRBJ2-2	TGCGCCAGCAGCAACCCCGAGCTAGCGAACACCGGGGAGCTGTTTTTT	CASSNPELANTGELFF
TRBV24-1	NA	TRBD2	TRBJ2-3	TGTGCCACCAGCGGCCCGGCACAGAGACTAGCGGGAGGGCAAACAGATACGCAGTATTTT	CATSGPAQRLAGGQTDTQYF
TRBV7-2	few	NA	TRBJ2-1	TGTGCCAGCAGCGGAAGCGGAGACGTCTACAATGAGCAGTTCTTC	CASSGSGDVYNEQFF
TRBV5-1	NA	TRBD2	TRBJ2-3	TGCGCCAGCAGCTTGGTCCCCCAGCGGGAGAGTCGTACGCAGTATTTT	CASSLVPQRESRTQYF
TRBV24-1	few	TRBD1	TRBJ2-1	TGTGCCACCAGTGATTCCCCCGGGACAGGAAACTACAATGAGCAGTTCTTC	CATSDSPGTGNYNEQFF
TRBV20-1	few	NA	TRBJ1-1	TGCAGTGCTAAACCGACAGGTTTGAACACTGAAGCTTTCTTT	CSAKPTGLNTEAFF
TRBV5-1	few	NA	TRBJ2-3	TGCGCCAGCAGCCGACGGACGATAGCTAGCACAGATACGCAGTATTTT	CASSRRTIASTDTQYF
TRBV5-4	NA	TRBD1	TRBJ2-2	TGTGCCAGCAGCCGTACAGGGGGTGGGGGGAACACCGGGGAGCTGTTTTTT	CASSRTGGGGNTGELFF
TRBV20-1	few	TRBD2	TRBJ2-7	TGCAGTGCTACCGAGACTAGCGAGTTGTACGAGCAGTACTTC	CSATETSELYEQYF
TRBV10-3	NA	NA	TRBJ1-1	TGTGCAGGGGGGAGGGACACGCTTGAAGCTTTCTTT	CAGGRDTLEAFF
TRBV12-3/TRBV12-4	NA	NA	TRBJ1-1	TGTGCCAGCAGTTTAGCTCCTGAAGCTTTCTTT	CASSLAPEAFF
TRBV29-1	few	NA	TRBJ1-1	TGCAGCGTTGAAAAAAGTTGGAACACTGAAGCTTTCTTT	CSVEKSWNTEAFF
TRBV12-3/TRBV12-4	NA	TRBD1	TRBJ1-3	TGTGCCAGCAGGCAGACAGGGTCAACGGGAAACACCATATATTTT	CASRQTGSTGNTIYF
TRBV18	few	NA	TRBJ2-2	TGTGCCAGCTCACCCCAGGGCTCAATCACCGGGGAGCTGTTTTTT	CASSPQGSITGELFF
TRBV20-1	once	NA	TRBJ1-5	TGCAGTGCTAGAGAAGGGTATAGCAATCAGCCCCAGCATTTT	CSAREGYSNQPQHF
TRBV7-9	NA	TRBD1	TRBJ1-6	TGTGCCAGCAGCTCGACAGGGGTTACCTCACCCCTCCACTTT	CASSSTGVTSPLHF
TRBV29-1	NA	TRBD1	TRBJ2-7	TGCAGCGTCACAGGGGACGGAACCTACGAGCAGTACTTC	CSVTGDGTYEQYF
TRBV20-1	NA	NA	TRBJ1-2	TGCAGTGCTAGAGTTAGAACAGGAAGCACCTTC	CSARVRTGSTF
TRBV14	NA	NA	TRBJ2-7	TGTGCCAGCAGACTTGCCGGGACAACATACTTC	CASRLAGTTYF
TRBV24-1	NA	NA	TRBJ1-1	TGTGCCACCAGTGATTTGTCCCTAAACAAGGGAGCTTTCTTT	CATSDLSLNKGAFF
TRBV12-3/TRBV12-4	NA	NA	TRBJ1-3	TGTGCCAGCAGTTTAGGTGACTGGACCTCTGGAAACACCATATATTTT	CASSLGDWTSGNTIYF
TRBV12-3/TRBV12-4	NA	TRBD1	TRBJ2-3	TGTGCCAGCAGTGTACTCAGGGGGCATAGCACAGATACGCAGTATTTT	CASSVLRGHSTDTQYF
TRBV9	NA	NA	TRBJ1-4	TGTGCCAGCAGCGTAGATGCAGGGAGTGAAAAACTGTTTTTT	CASSVDAGSEKLFF
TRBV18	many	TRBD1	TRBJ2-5	TGTGCCAGCTCATCACAGGGGTCCCGAGAGACCCAGTACTTC	CASSSQGSRETQYF
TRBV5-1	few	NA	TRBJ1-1	TGCGCCAGCAGCTTGGGACGTCGTTCGAGCTACATGAACACTGAAGCTTTCTTT	CASSLGRRSSYMNTEAFF
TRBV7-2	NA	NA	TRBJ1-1	TGTGCCCTAAAACAGGGCGGGACTGAAGCTTTCTTT	CALKQGGTEAFF
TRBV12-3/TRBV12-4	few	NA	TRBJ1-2	TGTGCCAGCAGTCACTCTGTAACCAGGGAGATTAACTATGGCTACACCTTC	CASSHSVTREINYGYTF
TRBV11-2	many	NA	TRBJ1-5	TGTGCCAGCAGCACAAGGGGGGGCAGACCAAAGCCCCAGCATTTT	CASSTRGGRPKPQHF
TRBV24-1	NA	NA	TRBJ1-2	TGTGCCACCAGTCGTTGGGGGTACGGCTACACCTTC	CATSRWGYGYTF
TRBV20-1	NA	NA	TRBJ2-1	TGCAGTGCTGGGGAACACTCCTACAATGAGCAGTTCTTC	CSAGEHSYNEQFF
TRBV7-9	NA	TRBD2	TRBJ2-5	TGTGCCAGCAGCTTAGGAATCGGGAGCGGGGTAGAGACCCAGTACTTC	CASSLGIGSGVETQYF
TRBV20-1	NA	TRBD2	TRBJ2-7	TGCAGTGCTAGTAAACTAGCGGGAGTCCCCTACGAGCAGTACTTC	CSASKLAGVPYEQYF
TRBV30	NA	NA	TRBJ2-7	TGTGCCTGGAGTGTACAGGGTCCCGGCGAGCAGTACTTC	CAWSVQGPGEQYF
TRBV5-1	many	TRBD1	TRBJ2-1	TGCGCCAGCAGCTTGGAAGGGACAGAGTATAATGAGCAGTTCTTC	CASSLEGTEYNEQFF
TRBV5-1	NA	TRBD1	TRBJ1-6	TGCGCCAGCAGCCCGTTGGACAGGGGGGGACCCCTCCACTTT	CASSPLDRGGPLHF